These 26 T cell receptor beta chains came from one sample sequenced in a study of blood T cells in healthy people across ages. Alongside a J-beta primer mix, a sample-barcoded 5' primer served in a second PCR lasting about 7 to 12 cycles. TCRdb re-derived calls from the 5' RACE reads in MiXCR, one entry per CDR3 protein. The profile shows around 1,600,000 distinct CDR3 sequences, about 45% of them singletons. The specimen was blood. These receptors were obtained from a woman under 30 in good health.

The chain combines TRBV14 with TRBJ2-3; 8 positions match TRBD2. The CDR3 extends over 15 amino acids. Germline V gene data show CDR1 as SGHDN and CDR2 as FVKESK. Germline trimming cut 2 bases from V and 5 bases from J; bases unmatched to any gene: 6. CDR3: CASSQSGLVGDTQYF. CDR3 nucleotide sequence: TGTGCCAGCAGCCAATCGGGACTAGTGGGAGATACGCAGTATTTT.

CDR3 in amino acids: CASDIIDSRETQYF. The CDR3 nucleotides read TGTGCCAGCGACATTATCGACAGTCGGGAGACCCAGTACTTC. The chain combines TRBV27 with TRBJ2-7; D is possibly TRBD1 (5 bases). The J call may be mistaken, given a closer DNA end match to TRBJ2-5. This CDR3 has 14 residues. Germline V gene sequence: CDR1 MNHEY, CDR2 SMNVEV (reference sequence).

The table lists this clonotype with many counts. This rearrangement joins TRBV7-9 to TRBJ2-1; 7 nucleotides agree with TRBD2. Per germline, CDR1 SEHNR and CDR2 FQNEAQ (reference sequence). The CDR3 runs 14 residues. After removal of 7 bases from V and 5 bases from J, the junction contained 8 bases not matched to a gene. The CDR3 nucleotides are TGTGCCAGCACCTATGGGACTACCAACAATGAGCAGTTCTTC. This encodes CASTYGTTNNEQFF.

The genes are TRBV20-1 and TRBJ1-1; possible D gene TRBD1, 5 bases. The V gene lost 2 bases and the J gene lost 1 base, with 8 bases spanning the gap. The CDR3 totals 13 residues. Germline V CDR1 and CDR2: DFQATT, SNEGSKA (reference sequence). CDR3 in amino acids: CSARYQGNTEAFF. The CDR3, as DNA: TGCAGTGCTAGATACCAGGGGAACACTGAAGCTTTCTTT.

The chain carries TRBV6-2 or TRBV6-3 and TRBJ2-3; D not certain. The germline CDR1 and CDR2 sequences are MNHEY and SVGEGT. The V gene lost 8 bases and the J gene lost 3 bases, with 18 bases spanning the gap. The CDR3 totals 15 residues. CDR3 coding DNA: TGTGCCAGCGGGCCGCCAGTTATAGGAACAGATACGCAGTATTTT. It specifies CASGPPVIGTDTQYF.

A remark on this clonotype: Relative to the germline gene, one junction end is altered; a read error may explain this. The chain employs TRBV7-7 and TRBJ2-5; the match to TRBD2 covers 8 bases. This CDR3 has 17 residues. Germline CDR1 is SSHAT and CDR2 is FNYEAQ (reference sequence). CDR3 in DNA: TGTGCTAGCAGCTTATCTCCAAGCGGGGGATTCGGGGAGACCCAGTACTTC. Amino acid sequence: CASSLSPSGGFGETQYF.

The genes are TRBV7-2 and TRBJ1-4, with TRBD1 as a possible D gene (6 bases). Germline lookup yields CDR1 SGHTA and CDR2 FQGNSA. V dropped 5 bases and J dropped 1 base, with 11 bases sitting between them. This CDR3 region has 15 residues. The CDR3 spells CASSLPTGTNEKLFF. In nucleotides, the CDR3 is TGTGCCAGCAGCCTCCCGACAGGAACTAATGAAAAACTGTTTTTT. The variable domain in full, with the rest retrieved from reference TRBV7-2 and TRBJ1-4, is GAGVSQSPSNKVTEKGKDVELRCDPISGHTALYWYRQSLGQGLEFLIYFQGNSAPDKSGLPSDRFSAERTGGSVSTLTIQRTQQEDSAVYLCASSLPTGTNEKLFFGSGTQLSVL.

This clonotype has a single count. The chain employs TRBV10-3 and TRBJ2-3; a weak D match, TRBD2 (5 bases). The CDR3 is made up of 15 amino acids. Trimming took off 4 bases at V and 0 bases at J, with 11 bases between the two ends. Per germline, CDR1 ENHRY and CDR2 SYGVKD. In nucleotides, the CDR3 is TGTGCCATCAGTGGGTTACGGACTAGCACAGATACGCAGTATTTT. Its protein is CAISGLRTSTDTQYF.

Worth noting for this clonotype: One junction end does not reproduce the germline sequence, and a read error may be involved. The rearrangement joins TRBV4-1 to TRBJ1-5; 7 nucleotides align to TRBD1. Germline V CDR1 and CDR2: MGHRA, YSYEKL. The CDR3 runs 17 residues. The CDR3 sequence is CASGQPSGTVRNQPQHF. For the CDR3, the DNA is TGCGCCAGCGGCCAGCCCTCAGGGACAGTTAGAAATCAGCCCCAGCATTTT.

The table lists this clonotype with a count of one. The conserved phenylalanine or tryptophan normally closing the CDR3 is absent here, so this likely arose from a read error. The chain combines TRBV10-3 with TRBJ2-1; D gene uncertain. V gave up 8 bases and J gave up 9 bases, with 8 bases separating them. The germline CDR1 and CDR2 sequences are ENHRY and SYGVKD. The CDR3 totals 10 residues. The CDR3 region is CAIGPGEQFY. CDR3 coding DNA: TGTGCCATCGGTCCGGGTGAGCAGTTCTAC.

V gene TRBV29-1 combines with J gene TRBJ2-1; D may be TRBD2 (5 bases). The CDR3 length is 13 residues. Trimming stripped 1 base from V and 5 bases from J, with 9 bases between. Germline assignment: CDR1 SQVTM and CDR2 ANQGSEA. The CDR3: CSVEVTADNEQFF. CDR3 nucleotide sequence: TGCAGCGTTGAAGTAACAGCGGACAATGAGCAGTTCTTC.

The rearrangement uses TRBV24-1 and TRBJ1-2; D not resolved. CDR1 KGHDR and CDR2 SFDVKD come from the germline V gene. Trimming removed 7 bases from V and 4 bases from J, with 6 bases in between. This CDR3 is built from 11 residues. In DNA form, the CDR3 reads TGTGCCACCAGCTCCATCTATGGCTACACCTTC. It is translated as CATSSIYGYTF.

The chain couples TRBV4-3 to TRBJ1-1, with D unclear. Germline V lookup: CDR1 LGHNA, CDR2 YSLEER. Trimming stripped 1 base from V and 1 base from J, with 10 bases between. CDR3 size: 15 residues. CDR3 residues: CASSQGNPPNTEAFF. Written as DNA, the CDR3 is TGCGCCAGCAGCCAAGGAAACCCCCCGAACACTGAAGCTTTCTTT.

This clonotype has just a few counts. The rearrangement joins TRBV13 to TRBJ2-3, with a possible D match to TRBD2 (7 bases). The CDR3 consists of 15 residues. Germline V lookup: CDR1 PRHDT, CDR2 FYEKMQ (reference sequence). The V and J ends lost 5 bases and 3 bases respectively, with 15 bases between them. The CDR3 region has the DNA TGTGCCAGCAGCGGTACAGGGAGGGAAACAGATACGCAGTATTTT. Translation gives CASSGTGRETDTQYF. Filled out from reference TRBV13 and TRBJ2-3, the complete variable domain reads AAGVIQSPRHLIKEKRETATLKCYPIPRHDTVYWYQQGPGQDPQFLISFYEKMQSDKGSIPDRFSAQQFSDYHSELNMSSLELGDSALYFCASSGTGRETDTQYFGPGTRLTVL.

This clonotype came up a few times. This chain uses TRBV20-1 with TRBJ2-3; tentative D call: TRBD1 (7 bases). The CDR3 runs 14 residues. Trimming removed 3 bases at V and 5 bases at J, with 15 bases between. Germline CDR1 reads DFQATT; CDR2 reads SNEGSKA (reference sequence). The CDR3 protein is CSASPGGLEDTQYF. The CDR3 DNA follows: TGCAGTGCTAGCCCAGGGGGACTCGAAGATACGCAGTATTTT.

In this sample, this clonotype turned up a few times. CDR3 bases: TGTGCCAGCAGTTCCCTGATGACAGGGCGGTCCTACGAGCAGTACTTC. This gives the protein CASSSLMTGRSYEQYF. The chain employs TRBV27 and TRBJ2-7; TRBD1 agrees at 7 bases. V shed 4 bases, J shed 1 base, and the junction held 10 bases outside the gene matches. Germline values: CDR1 MNHEY, CDR2 SMNVEV (reference sequence). This CDR3 spans 16 amino acids.

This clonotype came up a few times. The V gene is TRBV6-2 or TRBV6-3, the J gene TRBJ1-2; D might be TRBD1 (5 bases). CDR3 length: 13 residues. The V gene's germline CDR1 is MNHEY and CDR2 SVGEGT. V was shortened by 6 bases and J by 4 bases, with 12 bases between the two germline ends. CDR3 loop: CASRLTASYGYTF. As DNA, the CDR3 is TGTGCCAGCAGACTGACAGCGAGCTATGGCTACACCTTC.

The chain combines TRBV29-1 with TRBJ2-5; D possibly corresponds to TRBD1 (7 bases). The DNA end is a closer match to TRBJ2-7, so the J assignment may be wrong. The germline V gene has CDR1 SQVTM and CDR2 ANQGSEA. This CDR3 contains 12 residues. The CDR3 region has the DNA TGCAGCGTTAACAGGGGAGGCAACGAGCAGTACTTC. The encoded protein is CSVNRGGNEQYF.

The CDR3 sequence: CAFGLAFSYNEQFF. The DNA of the CDR3 is TGTGCCTTTGGACTAGCCTTCTCCTACAATGAGCAGTTCTTC. The V and J genes are TRBV30 and TRBJ2-1; 8 bases map to TRBD2. J gave up 0 bases and V 7 bases, and 5 bases lay outside the gene matches. CDR3 length: 14 residues. The germline CDR1 and CDR2 sequences are GTSNPN and SVGIG (reference sequence).

CDR3 protein: CASSQDSWGSSYNEQFF. As DNA, the CDR3 is TGTGCCAGCAGCCAAGATAGTTGGGGGAGCTCCTACAATGAGCAGTTCTTC. V and J are TRBV3-1 and TRBJ2-1; D tentatively fits TRBD1 or TRBD2 (5 bases each). Per germline, CDR1 LGHDT and CDR2 YNNKEL (reference sequence). The CDR3 spans 17 residues. V dropped 0 bases and J dropped 0 bases, with 12 bases sitting between them.

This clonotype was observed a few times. As DNA, the CDR3 is TGTGCCACCAGTGCGGCCTCGGATACGCAGTATTTT. This translates into CATSAASDTQYF. This chain links TRBV24-1 with TRBJ2-3; D uncertain. The CDR3 totals 12 residues. Germline V gene data show CDR1 as KGHDR and CDR2 as SFDVKD. V lost 5 bases, J lost 6 bases, and 8 bases lay in between.

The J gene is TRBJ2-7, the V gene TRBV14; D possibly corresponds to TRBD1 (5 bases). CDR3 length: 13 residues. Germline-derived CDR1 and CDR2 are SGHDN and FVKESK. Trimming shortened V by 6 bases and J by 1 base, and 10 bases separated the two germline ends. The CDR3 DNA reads TGTGCCAGCAGAAACTCAGGGTCCTACGAGCAGTACTTC. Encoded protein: CASRNSGSYEQYF.

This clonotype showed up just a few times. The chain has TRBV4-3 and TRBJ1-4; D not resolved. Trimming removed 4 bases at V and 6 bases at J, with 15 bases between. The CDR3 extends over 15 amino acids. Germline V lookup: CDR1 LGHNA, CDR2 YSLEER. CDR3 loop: CASSRQTSGDEKLFF. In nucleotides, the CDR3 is TGCGCCAGCAGCCGGCAGACGTCGGGAGATGAAAAACTGTTTTTT.

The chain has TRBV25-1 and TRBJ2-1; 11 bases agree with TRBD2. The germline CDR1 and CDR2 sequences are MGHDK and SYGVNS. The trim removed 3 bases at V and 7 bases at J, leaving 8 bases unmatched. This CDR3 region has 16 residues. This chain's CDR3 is CASSDAGTSGRNEQFF. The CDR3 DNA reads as TGTGCCAGCAGTGACGCCGGGACTAGCGGTCGAAATGAGCAGTTCTTC.

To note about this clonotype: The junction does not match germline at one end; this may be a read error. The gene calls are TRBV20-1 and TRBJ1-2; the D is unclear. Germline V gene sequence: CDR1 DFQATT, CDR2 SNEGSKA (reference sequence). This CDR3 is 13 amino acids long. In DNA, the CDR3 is TGCAGTGCTAGGGCCAACCCTAACGATGGCTACACCTTC. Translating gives CSARANPNDGYTF.

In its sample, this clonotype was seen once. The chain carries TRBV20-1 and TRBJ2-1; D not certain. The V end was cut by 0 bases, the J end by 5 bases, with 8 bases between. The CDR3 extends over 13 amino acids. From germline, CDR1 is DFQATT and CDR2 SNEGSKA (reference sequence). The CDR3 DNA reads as TGCAGTGCTAGAGAGAGAGGACACAATGAGCAGTTCTTC. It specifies CSARERGHNEQFF.